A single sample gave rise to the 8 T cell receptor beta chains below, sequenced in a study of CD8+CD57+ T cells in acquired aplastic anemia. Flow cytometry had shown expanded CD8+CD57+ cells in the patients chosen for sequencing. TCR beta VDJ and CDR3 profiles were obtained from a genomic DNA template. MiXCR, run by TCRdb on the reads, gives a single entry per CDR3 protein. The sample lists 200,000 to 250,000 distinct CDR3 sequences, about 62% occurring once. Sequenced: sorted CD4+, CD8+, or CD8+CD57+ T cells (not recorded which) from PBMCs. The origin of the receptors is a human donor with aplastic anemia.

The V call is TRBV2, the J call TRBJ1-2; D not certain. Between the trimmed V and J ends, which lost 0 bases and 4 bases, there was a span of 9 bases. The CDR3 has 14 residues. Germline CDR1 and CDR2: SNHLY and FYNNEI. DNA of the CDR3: TGTGCCAGCAGTGAAGCGCGGCAGATCTATGGCTACACCTTC. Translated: CASSEARQIYGYTF.

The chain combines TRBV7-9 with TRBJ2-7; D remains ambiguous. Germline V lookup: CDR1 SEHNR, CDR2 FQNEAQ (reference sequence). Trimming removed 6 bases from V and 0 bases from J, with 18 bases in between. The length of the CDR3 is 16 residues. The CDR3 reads CASSGLVPPSSYEQYF. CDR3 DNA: TGTGCCAGCAGTGGATTGGTTCCCCCCAGCTCCTACGAGCAGTACTTC.

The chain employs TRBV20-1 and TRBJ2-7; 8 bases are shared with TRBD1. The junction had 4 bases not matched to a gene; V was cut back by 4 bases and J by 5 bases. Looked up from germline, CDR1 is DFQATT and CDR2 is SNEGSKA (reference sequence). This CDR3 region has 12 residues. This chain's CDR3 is CSAIKTGDEQYF. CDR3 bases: TGCAGTGCTATAAAGACAGGGGACGAGCAGTACTTC.

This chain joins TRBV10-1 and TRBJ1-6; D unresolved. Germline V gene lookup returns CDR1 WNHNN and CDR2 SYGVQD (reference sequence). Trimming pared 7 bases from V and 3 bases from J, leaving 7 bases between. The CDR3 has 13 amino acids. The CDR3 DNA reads TGCGCCAGCAACAATGGCTATAATTCACCCCTCCACTTT. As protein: CASNNGYNSPLHF.

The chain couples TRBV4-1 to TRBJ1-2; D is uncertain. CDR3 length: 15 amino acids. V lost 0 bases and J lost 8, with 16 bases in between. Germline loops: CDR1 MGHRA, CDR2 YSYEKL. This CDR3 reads CASSQERLPVRGYTF. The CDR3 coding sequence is TGCGCCAGCAGCCAAGAAAGACTGCCGGTCAGAGGCTACACCTTC.

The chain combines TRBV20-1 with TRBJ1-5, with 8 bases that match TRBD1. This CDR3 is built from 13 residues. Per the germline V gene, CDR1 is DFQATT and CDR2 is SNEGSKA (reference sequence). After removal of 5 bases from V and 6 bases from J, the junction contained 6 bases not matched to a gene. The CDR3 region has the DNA TGCAGTGCTGGACAGGGTCCCACTCAGCCCCAGCATTTT. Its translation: CSAGQGPTQPQHF.

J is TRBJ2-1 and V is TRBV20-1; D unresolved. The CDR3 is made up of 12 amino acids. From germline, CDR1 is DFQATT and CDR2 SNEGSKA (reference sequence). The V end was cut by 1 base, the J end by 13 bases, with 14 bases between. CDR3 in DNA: TGCAGTGCTAGAGGGGCTACAGAGGCTCAGTTCTTC. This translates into CSARGATEAQFF.

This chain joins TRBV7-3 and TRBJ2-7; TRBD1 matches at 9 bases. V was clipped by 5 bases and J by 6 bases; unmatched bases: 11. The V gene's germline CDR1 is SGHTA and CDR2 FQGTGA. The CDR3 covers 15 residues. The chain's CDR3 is CASSPMGQGYREQYF. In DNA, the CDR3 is TGTGCCAGCAGCCCCATGGGACAGGGTTATCGCGAGCAGTACTTC. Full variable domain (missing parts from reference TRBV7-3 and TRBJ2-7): GAGVSQTPSNKVTEKGKYVELRCDPISGHTALYWYRQSLGQGPEFLIYFQGTGAADDSGLPNDRFFAVRPEGSVSTLKIQRTERGDSAVYLCASSPMGQGYREQYFGPGTRLTVT.